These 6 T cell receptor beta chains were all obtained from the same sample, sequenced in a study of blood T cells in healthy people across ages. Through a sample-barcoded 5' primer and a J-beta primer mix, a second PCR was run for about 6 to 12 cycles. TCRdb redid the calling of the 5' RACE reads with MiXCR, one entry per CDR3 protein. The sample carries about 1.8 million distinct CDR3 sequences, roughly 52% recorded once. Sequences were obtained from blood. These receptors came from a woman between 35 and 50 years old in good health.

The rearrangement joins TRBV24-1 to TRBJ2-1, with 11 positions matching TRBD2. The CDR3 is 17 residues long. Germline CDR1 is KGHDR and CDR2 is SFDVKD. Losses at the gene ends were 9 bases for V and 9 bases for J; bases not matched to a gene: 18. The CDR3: CATGASGGPGEYSEQFF. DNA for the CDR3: TGTGCCACCGGGGCTAGCGGGGGGCCCGGGGAGTATAGTGAGCAGTTCTTC.

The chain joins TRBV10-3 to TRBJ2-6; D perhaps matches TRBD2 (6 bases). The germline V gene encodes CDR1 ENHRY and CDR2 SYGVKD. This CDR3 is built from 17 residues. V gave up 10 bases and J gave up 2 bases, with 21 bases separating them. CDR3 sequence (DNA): TGTGCCACCTCCTTGGAGGGGACCCTCCCTGGGGCCAACGTCCTGACTTTC. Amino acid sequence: CATSLEGTLPGANVLTF.

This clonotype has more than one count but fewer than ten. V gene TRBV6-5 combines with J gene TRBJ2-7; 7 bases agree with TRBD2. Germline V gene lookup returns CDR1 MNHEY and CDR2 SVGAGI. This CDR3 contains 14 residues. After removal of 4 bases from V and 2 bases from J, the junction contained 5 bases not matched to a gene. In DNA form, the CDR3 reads TGTGCCAGCAGTTTACGGGGGGAACCCTACGAGCAGTACTTC. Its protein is CASSLRGEPYEQYF.

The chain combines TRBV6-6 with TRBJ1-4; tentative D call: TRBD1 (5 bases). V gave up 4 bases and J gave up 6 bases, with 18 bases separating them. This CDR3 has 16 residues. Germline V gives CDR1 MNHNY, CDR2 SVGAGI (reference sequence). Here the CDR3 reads CASSSPGRRSYEKLFF. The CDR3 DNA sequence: TGTGCCAGCAGTTCCCCAGGGAGAAGGAGTTATGAAAAACTGTTTTTT.

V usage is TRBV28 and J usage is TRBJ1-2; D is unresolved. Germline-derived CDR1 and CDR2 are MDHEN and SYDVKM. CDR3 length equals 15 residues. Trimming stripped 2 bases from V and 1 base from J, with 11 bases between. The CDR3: CASSLDVGGNYGYTF. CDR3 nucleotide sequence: TGTGCCAGCAGTTTAGATGTGGGCGGTAACTATGGCTACACCTTC.

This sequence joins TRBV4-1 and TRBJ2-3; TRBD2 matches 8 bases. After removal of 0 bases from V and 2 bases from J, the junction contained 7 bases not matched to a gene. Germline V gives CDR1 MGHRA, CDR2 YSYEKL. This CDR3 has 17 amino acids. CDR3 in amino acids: CASSQDGAGVFTDTQYF. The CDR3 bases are TGCGCCAGCAGCCAAGATGGAGCGGGGGTGTTCACAGATACGCAGTATTTT.